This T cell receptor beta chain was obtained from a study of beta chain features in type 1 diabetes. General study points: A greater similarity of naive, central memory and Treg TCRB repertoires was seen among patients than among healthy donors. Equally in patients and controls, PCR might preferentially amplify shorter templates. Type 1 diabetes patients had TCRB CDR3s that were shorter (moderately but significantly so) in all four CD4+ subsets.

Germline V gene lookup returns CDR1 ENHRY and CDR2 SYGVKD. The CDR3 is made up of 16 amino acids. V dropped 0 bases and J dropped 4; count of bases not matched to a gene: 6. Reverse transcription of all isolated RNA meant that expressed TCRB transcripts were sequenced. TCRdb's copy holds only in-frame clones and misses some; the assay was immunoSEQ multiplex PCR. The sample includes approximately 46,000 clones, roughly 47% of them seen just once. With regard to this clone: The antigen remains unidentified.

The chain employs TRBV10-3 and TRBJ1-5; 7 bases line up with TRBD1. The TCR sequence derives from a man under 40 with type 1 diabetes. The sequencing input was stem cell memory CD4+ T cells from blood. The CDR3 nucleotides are TGTGCCATCAGTGAGTCTGGGACAGTCTTTAATCAGCCCCAGCATTTT. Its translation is CAISESGTVFNQPQHF.